This entry concerns a single T cell receptor (beta chain). The antigen remains unidentified. The data derive from a study of cytomegalovirus exposure and HLA in healthy donors. General observations from the study: There were some public TCRs occurring in many donors, but most TCR sequences were rare. Later genetic work tied a missense DCLRE1C variant to beta-chain V and J trimming.

The CDR3 consists of 16 residues. Germline CDR1 is MDHEN and CDR2 is SYDVKM. V was cut by 6 bases and J by 0 bases, with 17 bases left in between. The PCR contained 60 Vbeta and 13 Jbeta primers. Generated by immunoSEQ multiplex PCR, the TCRdb table keeps only in-frame clones and is missing some. This table has 150,000 to 200,000 clones, about 72% appearing once. This TCR was sampled from a man in his fifties or sixties in good health and CMV-seronegative. What was sequenced was PBMCs. This sequence joins TRBV28 and TRBJ1-1; perhaps TRBD1 as D (5 bases). CDR3 sequence: CASSKLQGFMNTEAFF. The CDR3, as DNA: TGTGCCAGCAGCAAACTCCAGGGTTTCATGAACACTGAAGCTTTCTTT.